The 10 T cell receptor beta chains listed next were all sequenced from one sample in a study of beta chain features in type 1 diabetes. General study findings and limits: In all four CD4+ subsets, TCRB CDR3 length was significantly, moderately reduced in type 1 diabetes.

For these receptors, no antigen is known. TCRB transcripts that were expressed got sequenced, as all of the isolated RNA had been reverse transcribed. Here immunoSEQ multiplex PCR was the method, and the copy in TCRdb shows in-frame clones only, minus some. The table lists about 160,000 clones, around 9% of them singletons. The sample was central memory CD4+ T cells from blood. The source is a woman in her twenties or thirties with type 1 diabetes.

This clone appeared a few times. This chain connects TRBV2 to TRBJ2-5; possibly TRBD2 for D (5 bases). V was pared by 4 bases and J by 5 bases, with 17 bases between. Germline loops: CDR1 SNHLY, CDR2 FYNNEI. The CDR3 runs 15 residues. This CDR3 is CASSANPGTRETQYF. Written as DNA, the CDR3 is TGTGCCAGCAGTGCTAACCCGGGAACCAGGGAGACCCAGTACTTC.

The V gene is TRBV5-5, the J gene TRBJ2-7; D not resolved. Germline lookup yields CDR1 SGHKS and CDR2 YYEKEE (reference sequence). V lost 3 bases to trimming and J lost 0 bases, with 4 bases between them. The CDR3 length is 12 residues. CDR3: CASSSSSYEQYF. The CDR3 DNA follows: TGTGCCAGCAGCTCCTCCTCCTACGAGCAGTACTTC.

This chain joins TRBV6-5 and TRBJ2-4, with TRBD1 matching over 9 bases. Germline V gene data show CDR1 as MNHEY and CDR2 as SVGAGI. This CDR3 is built from 13 residues. V trimming: 5 bases; J trimming: 13 bases; junction bases outside the gene matches: 9. The CDR3 DNA follows: TGTGCCAGCAGTGCACAACCCGGGACAGGGCAGTACTTC. Encoded protein: CASSAQPGTGQYF.

The CDR3 DNA follows: TGTGCCAGCAGCGCTCTGACAGGGACCCAACCAGAGACCCAGTACTTC. It is translated as CASSALTGTQPETQYF. The rearrangement links TRBV21-1 to TRBJ2-5; TRBD1, the table's D call, lacks a check against the DNA. TRBV21-1 has pseudogene status. The CDR3 is 16 residues long.

The chain combines TRBV7-9 with TRBJ2-5; D is uncertain. The CDR3 extends over 11 amino acids. In germline, CDR1 is SEHNR, CDR2 FQNEAQ (reference sequence). The V gene lost 6 bases and the J gene lost 6 bases, with 8 bases spanning the gap. The CDR3 sequence is CASRQTKTQYF. The CDR3 DNA reads as TGTGCCAGCAGACAGACGAAGACCCAGTACTTC.

This clone occurred a few times. This rearrangement joins TRBV7-2 to TRBJ1-1; TRBD1 aligns across 7 bases. Germline CDR1 and CDR2: SGHTA and FQGNSA. This CDR3 has 14 amino acids. With V trimmed by 7 bases and J by 2 bases, 7 bases remained unmatched. The CDR3 bases are TGTGCCAGCATCCGTCGACAGGGTAACACTGAAGCTTTCTTT. This encodes CASIRRQGNTEAFF.

The chain links TRBV5-1 to TRBJ1-2, with TRBD1 matching over 7 bases. Germline CDR1 and CDR2: SGHRS and YFSETQ. This CDR3 has 15 amino acids. Trimming took 4 bases from V and 0 from J; bases not matched to a gene: 6. The CDR3 nucleotides read TGCGCCAGCAGCATGACAGGGCGGGCTAACTATGGCTACACCTTC. Translating it yields CASSMTGRANYGYTF.

The table lists this clone with a few counts. Different DNA sequences within this sample yield the same CDR3. The chain joins TRBV30 to TRBJ2-6, with D uncertain. Trimming took 3 bases from V and 0 from J, leaving 6 bases between them. The CDR3 contains 14 residues. Germline values: CDR1 GTSNPN, CDR2 SVGIG (reference sequence). CDR3 sequence reads: CAWSALSGANVLTF. The DNA for the CDR3 is TGTGCCTGGAGCGCGCTCTCTGGGGCCAACGTCCTGACTTTC. The whole variable domain, remainder taken from reference TRBV30 and TRBJ2-6, is SQTIHQWPATLVQPVGSPLSLECTVEGTSNPNLYWYRQAAGRGLQLLFYSVGIGQISSEVPQNLSASRPQDRQFILSSKKLLLSDSGFYLCAWSALSGANVLTFGAGSRLTVL.

There are a few counts of this clone. This chain links TRBV2 with TRBJ2-3, with 12 bases fitting TRBD2. The CDR3 has 15 amino acids. Trimming at V came to 6 bases and at J to 5 bases, leaving 6 bases not matched to a gene. The germline V gene has CDR1 SNHLY and CDR2 FYNNEI. The CDR3 DNA follows: TGTGCCAGCAGCGCACTAGCGGGAGGAGGAGATACGCAGTATTTT. Amino acid sequence: CASSALAGGGDTQYF.

The sample holds a few counts of this clone. The chain joins TRBV7-8 to TRBJ2-7, with 9 bases matching TRBD1. Looked up from germline, CDR1 is SGHVS and CDR2 is FQNEAQ. CDR3 length equals 13 residues. The trim removed 6 bases at V and 3 bases at J, leaving 3 bases unmatched. CDR3 coding DNA: TGTGCCAGCAGGGGGACAGGGAGCTACGAGCAGTACTTC. This codes for CASRGTGSYEQYF. The variable domain in full, with the rest retrieved from reference TRBV7-8 and TRBJ2-7, is GAGVSQSPRYKVAKRGQDVALRCDPISGHVSLFWYQQALGQGPEFLTYFQNEAQLDKSGLPSDRFFAERPEGSVSTLKIQRTQQEDSAVYLCASRGTGSYEQYFGPGTRLTVT.